Shown below are 17 T cell receptor beta chains from a single sample sequenced in a study of blood T cell repertoires in COVID-19. Sequencing was performed with immunoSEQ multiplex PCR; in TCRdb, only in-frame clones are kept and a portion is missing. The sample includes some 250,000 clones, approximately 82% of them seen just once. Sequencing was carried out using peripheral blood. These TCRs come from a woman in her late teens or twenties with acute or convalescent COVID-19.

This clone is a singleton in its sample. V gene TRBV5-1 combines with J gene TRBJ2-1; weak D call: TRBD1 (5 bases). The CDR3 extends over 14 amino acids. Germline CDR1 is SGHRS and CDR2 is YFSETQ. Deletions cut 0 bases from V and 2 bases from J, with 6 bases between. The DNA for the CDR3 is TGCGCCAGCAGCTTGGGGGGCCCCTACAATGAGCAGTTCTTC. Its translation is CASSLGGPYNEQFF. Based on the CDR3 plus reference TRBV5-1 and TRBJ2-1, the full variable domain is KAGVTQTPRYLIKTRGQQVTLSCSPISGHRSVSWYQQTPGQGLQFLFEYFSETQRNKGNFPGRFSGRQFSNSRSEMNVSTLELGDSALYLCASSLGGPYNEQFFGPGTRLTVL.

This clone came up many times. The rearrangement joins TRBV5-6 to TRBJ2-7; D unresolved. Germline-derived CDR1 and CDR2 are SGHDT and YYEEEE. The CDR3 length is 14 residues. V was pared by 1 base and J by 3 bases, with 11 bases between. The CDR3 region is CASSLPGQNYEQYF. The CDR3 bases are TGTGCCAGCAGCTTGCCTGGGCAGAACTACGAGCAGTACTTC. Complete variable domain (other parts from reference TRBV5-6 and TRBJ2-7): DAGVTQSPTHLIKTRGQQVTLRCSPKSGHDTVSWYQQALGQGPQFIFQYYEEEERQRGNFPDRFSGHQFPNYSSELNVNALLLGDSALYLCASSLPGQNYEQYFGPGTRLTVT.

The CDR3 nucleotides read TGTGCCAGCAGCATGAGCAGGGGGCGGGGAGATTCACCCCTCCACTTT. Encoded protein: CASSMSRGRGDSPLHF. J is TRBJ1-6 and V is TRBV7-8, with 8 bases identical to TRBD1. The CDR3 has 16 amino acids. Trimming at V came to 5 bases and at J to 8 bases, leaving 11 bases not matched to a gene. The germline CDR1 and CDR2 sequences are SGHVS and FQNEAQ.

This chain joins TRBV7-2 and TRBJ1-5, with D uncertain. V lost 3 bases and J lost 5, with 5 bases in between. Per the germline V gene, CDR1 is SGHTA and CDR2 is FQGNSA. The CDR3 is 12 amino acids. In DNA, the CDR3 is TGTGCCAGCAGCTTCGGAGATCAGCCCCAGCATTTT. It specifies CASSFGDQPQHF.

This chain joins TRBV7-8 and TRBJ2-5, with D possibly being TRBD2 (6 bases). The CDR3 is made up of 14 amino acids. The V end was cut by 6 bases, the J end by 2 bases, with 13 bases between. Germline CDR1 is SGHVS and CDR2 is FQNEAQ. This chain's CDR3 is CASRASSAQETQYF. CDR3 bases: TGTGCCAGCAGAGCATCTAGCGCTCAAGAGACCCAGTACTTC.

This chain uses TRBV6-2 or TRBV6-3 with TRBJ1-4, with D possibly matching TRBD1 (5 bases). This CDR3 is built from 14 residues. Deletions cut 5 bases from V and 5 bases from J, with 12 bases between. Germline CDR1 is MNHEY and CDR2 is SVGEGT. Here the CDR3 DNA reads TGTGCCAGCAGTCGCGGGACGGTCAATGAAAAACTGTTTTTT. It is translated as CASSRGTVNEKLFF.

The V gene is TRBV18, the J gene TRBJ2-3; 13 positions match TRBD2. This CDR3 has 17 residues. Germline V gives CDR1 KGHSH, CDR2 LQKENI. V shed 0 bases, J shed 2 bases, and the junction held 2 bases outside the gene matches. As DNA, the CDR3 is TGTGCCAGCTCACCACCGGGACTAGCGGGAAACACAGATACGCAGTATTTT. Encoded protein: CASSPPGLAGNTDTQYF.

This chain joins TRBV4-3 and TRBJ1-5; perhaps TRBD1 as D (6 bases). The CDR3 sequence is 17 residues long. Germline V gene lookup returns CDR1 LGHNA and CDR2 YSLEER. V lost 0 bases and J lost 5, with 17 bases in between. The CDR3 spells CASSQDLRQEKDQPQHF. The CDR3 DNA follows: TGCGCCAGCAGCCAAGATCTTAGACAGGAGAAAGATCAGCCCCAGCATTTT.

The chain has TRBV6-5 and TRBJ2-7; TRBD1 matches 7 bases. Trimming at V came to 5 bases and at J to 6 bases, leaving 10 bases not matched to a gene. Per the germline V gene, CDR1 is MNHEY and CDR2 is SVGAGI. The CDR3 length is 14 residues. The CDR3 coding sequence is TGTGCCAGCAGTAAGAGACAGGGCCGAATCGAGCAGTACTTC. Protein: CASSKRQGRIEQYF.

This chain connects TRBV11-2 to TRBJ2-2; 10 nucleotides line up with TRBD2. Germline CDR1 reads SGHAT; CDR2 reads FQNNGV. The trim removed 5 bases at V and 6 bases at J, leaving 12 bases unmatched. The CDR3 spans 17 residues. The CDR3 loop is CASSPPPRLAGSGELFF. The CDR3 region has the DNA TGTGCCAGCAGCCCGCCCCCCAGACTAGCGGGCTCCGGGGAGCTGTTTTTT.

V usage is TRBV12-3 or TRBV12-4 and J usage is TRBJ1-1; D is possibly TRBD1 (5 bases). This CDR3 is 13 amino acids long. Trimming pared 3 bases from V and 1 base from J, leaving 6 bases between. The CDR3 loop reads CASSFGQNTEAFF. Written as DNA, the CDR3 is TGTGCCAGCAGTTTTGGACAGAACACTGAAGCTTTCTTT.

The V gene is TRBV5-4, the J gene TRBJ1-2; tentatively, D is TRBD1 (6 bases). V was cut by 6 bases and J by 4 bases, with 13 bases left in between. Germline CDR1 SGHNT, CDR2 YYREEE (reference sequence). The CDR3 is 13 residues long. CDR3 protein: CASTVRTAYGYTF. CDR3 nucleotide sequence: TGTGCCAGCACCGTAAGGACAGCCTATGGCTACACCTTC.

This clone was seen just once. This chain links TRBV28 with TRBJ1-3; D remains unclear. The CDR3 spans 16 residues. Germline assignment: CDR1 MDHEN and CDR2 SYDVKM. V was pared by 6 bases and J by 4 bases, with 19 bases between. This CDR3 reads CASRKSGHQRGNTIYF. The DNA of the CDR3 is TGTGCCAGCAGAAAATCTGGGCATCAAAGGGGAAACACCATATATTTT. The full variable domain, completed using reference TRBV28 and TRBJ1-3, is DVKVTQSSRYLVKRTGEKVFLECVQDMDHENMFWYRQDPGLGLRLIYFSYDVKMKEKGDIPEGYSVSREKKERFSLILESASTNQTSMYLCASRKSGHQRGNTIYFGEGSWLTVV.

The V gene is TRBV6-5, the J gene TRBJ1-5, with D hard to call. CDR1 MNHEY and CDR2 SVGAGI come from the germline V gene. CDR3 size: 12 residues. V was shortened by 10 bases and J by 3 bases, with 10 bases between the two germline ends. The chain's CDR3 is CATGPDNQPQHF. Written as DNA, the CDR3 is TGTGCCACAGGCCCCGACAATCAGCCCCAGCATTTT.

This rearrangement joins TRBV2 to TRBJ2-1, with 10 bases matching TRBD2. The V segment lost 6 bases and the J segment 7 bases; nucleotides outside the gene matches: 12. Germline assignment: CDR1 SNHLY and CDR2 FYNNEI. This CDR3 comprises 16 residues. CDR3 protein: CASSLFLAGDQNEQFF. CDR3 nucleotides: TGTGCCAGCAGCCTTTTCCTAGCGGGAGACCAAAATGAGCAGTTCTTC.

The chain uses TRBV19 and TRBJ2-1; D perhaps matches TRBD2 (5 bases). CDR3 length: 13 residues. The V gene's germline CDR1 is LNHDA and CDR2 SQIVND (reference sequence). Trimming stripped 7 bases from V and 3 bases from J, with 10 bases between. CDR3: CASTMGDYNEQFF. The CDR3, as DNA: TGTGCCAGTACCATGGGAGACTACAATGAGCAGTTCTTC.

Comments on this clone: Other DNA sequences in this specimen translate into the identical CDR3. This sequence joins TRBV28 and TRBJ1-1; 9 positions agree with TRBD1. Germline values: CDR1 MDHEN, CDR2 SYDVKM. The V and J ends lost 5 bases and 4 bases, in that order; junction bases with no gene match: 5. The CDR3 runs to 14 residues. CDR3 nucleotide sequence: TGTGCCAGCAGTCCACGACAGGGGGGCACTGAAGCTTTCTTT. Translation gives CASSPRQGGTEAFF.